A single TCR beta chain is shown here with its context. As yet, its antigen is unknown. The CDR3 does not end in the conserved phenylalanine or tryptophan, so this is likely a read error. Germline V gene lookup returns CDR1 MDHEN and CDR2 SYDVKM. CDR3 length equals 13 residues. V was shortened by 6 bases and J by 5 bases, with 11 bases between the two germline ends. Semi-nested PCR with Nested Universal Primer A followed constant-region reverse priming of full-length variable regions. TCRdb independently ran MiXCR on the 5' RACE reads; one entry per CDR3 protein. The repertoire consists of fewer than 75,000 distinct CDR3 sequences, with about 26% occurring once and the leading ten covering roughly 2.2%. Treg sorting used a CD4+CD25+CD127-/low gate. Study outcomes and limitations: Larger-cohort validation covered only one TCR beta V-J rearrangement. The TCR gene usage of tumor memory CD4+ T cells clustered together with blood and lymph node memory CD4+ cells and with lymph node naive CD4+ cells. Tumor Tregs overlapped most with tumor, then blood, naive CD4+ cells.

The J gene is TRBJ1-5, the V gene TRBV28; D is unclear. The TCR originated in a female donor with breast cancer. The specimen sequenced was tumor-infiltrating Tregs sorted from the breast tumor. CDR3 region: CASSPPGDQPQHS. In nucleotides, the CDR3 is TGTGCCAGCAGCCCTCCCGGGGATCAGCCCCAGCATTCT.